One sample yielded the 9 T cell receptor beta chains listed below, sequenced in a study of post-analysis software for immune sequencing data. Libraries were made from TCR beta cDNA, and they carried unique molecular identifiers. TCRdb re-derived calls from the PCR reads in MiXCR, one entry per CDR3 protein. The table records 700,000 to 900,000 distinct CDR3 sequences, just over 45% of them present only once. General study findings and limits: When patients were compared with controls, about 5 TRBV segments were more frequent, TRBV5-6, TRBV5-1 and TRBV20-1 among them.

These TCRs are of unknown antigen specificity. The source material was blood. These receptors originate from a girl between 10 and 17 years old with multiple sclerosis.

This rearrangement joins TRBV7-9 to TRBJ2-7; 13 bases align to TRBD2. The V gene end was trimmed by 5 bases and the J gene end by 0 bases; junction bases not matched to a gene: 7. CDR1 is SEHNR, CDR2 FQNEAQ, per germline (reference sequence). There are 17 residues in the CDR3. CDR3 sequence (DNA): TGTGCCAGCAGCCGAACGACTAGCGGGGGGAGCTCCTACGAGCAGTACTTC. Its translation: CASSRTTSGGSSYEQYF. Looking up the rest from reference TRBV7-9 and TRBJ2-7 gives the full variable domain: DTGVSQNPRHKITKRGQNVTFRCDPISEHNRLYWYRQTLGQGPEFLTYFQNEAQLEKSRLLSDRFSAERPKGSFSTLEIQRTEQGDSAMYLCASSRTTSGGSSYEQYFGPGTRLTVT.

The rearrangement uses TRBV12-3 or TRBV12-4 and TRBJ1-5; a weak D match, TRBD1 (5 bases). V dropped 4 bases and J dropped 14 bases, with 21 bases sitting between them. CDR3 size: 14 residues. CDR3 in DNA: TGTGCCAGCAGTTCGGGGACGGACGTCAATACCAAGCATTTT. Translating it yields CASSSGTDVNTKHF.

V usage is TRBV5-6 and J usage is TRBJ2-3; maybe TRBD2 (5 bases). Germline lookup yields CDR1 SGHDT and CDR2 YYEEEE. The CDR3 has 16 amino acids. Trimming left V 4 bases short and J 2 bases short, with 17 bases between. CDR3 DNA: TGTGCCAGCAGCCCCCCGGGATTCGGGAACACAGATACGCAGTATTTT. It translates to CASSPPGFGNTDTQYF.

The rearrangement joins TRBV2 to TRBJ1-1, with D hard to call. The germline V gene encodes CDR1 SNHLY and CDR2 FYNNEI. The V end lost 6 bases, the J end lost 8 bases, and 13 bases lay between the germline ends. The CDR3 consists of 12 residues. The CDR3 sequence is CASSADAREAFF. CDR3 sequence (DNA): TGTGCCAGCAGCGCAGACGCGAGAGAAGCTTTCTTT.

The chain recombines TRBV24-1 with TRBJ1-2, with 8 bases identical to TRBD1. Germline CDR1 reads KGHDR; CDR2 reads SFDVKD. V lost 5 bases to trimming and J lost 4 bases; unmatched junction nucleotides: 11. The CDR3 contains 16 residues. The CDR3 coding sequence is TGTGCCACCAGTGTCCTGGGACAGGTTCTTCCCTATGGCTACACCTTC. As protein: CATSVLGQVLPYGYTF.

Written as DNA, the CDR3 is TGTGCCAGCAGTTTTGCGACTAGCGGGAGTGTCTATGAGCAGTTCTTC. This gives the protein CASSFATSGSVYEQFF. This chain connects TRBV27 to TRBJ2-1, with TRBD2 identical over 12 bases. This CDR3 has 16 residues. The germline V gene encodes CDR1 MNHEY and CDR2 SMNVEV (reference sequence). After removal of 3 bases from V and 8 bases from J, the junction contained 8 bases not matched to a gene.

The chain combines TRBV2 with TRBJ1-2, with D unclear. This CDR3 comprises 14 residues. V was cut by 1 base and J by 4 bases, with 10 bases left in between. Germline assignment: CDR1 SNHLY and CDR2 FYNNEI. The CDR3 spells CASSEGGGGYGYTF. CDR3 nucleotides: TGTGCCAGCAGTGAAGGGGGAGGCGGCTATGGCTACACCTTC.

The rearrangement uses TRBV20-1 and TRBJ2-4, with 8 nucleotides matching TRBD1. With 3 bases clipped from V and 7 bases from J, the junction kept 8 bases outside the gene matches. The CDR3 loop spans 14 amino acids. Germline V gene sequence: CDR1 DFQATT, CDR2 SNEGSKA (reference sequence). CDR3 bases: TGCAGTGCTAGTCTCGCGGGACAGGTGAACATTCAGTACTTC. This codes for CSASLAGQVNIQYF.

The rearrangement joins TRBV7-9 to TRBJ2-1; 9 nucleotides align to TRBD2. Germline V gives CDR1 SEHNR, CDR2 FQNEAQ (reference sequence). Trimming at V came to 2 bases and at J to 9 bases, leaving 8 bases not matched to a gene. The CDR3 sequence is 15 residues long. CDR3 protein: CASSLMEASGVEQFF. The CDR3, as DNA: TGTGCCAGCAGCTTAATGGAGGCTAGCGGGGTTGAGCAGTTCTTC.